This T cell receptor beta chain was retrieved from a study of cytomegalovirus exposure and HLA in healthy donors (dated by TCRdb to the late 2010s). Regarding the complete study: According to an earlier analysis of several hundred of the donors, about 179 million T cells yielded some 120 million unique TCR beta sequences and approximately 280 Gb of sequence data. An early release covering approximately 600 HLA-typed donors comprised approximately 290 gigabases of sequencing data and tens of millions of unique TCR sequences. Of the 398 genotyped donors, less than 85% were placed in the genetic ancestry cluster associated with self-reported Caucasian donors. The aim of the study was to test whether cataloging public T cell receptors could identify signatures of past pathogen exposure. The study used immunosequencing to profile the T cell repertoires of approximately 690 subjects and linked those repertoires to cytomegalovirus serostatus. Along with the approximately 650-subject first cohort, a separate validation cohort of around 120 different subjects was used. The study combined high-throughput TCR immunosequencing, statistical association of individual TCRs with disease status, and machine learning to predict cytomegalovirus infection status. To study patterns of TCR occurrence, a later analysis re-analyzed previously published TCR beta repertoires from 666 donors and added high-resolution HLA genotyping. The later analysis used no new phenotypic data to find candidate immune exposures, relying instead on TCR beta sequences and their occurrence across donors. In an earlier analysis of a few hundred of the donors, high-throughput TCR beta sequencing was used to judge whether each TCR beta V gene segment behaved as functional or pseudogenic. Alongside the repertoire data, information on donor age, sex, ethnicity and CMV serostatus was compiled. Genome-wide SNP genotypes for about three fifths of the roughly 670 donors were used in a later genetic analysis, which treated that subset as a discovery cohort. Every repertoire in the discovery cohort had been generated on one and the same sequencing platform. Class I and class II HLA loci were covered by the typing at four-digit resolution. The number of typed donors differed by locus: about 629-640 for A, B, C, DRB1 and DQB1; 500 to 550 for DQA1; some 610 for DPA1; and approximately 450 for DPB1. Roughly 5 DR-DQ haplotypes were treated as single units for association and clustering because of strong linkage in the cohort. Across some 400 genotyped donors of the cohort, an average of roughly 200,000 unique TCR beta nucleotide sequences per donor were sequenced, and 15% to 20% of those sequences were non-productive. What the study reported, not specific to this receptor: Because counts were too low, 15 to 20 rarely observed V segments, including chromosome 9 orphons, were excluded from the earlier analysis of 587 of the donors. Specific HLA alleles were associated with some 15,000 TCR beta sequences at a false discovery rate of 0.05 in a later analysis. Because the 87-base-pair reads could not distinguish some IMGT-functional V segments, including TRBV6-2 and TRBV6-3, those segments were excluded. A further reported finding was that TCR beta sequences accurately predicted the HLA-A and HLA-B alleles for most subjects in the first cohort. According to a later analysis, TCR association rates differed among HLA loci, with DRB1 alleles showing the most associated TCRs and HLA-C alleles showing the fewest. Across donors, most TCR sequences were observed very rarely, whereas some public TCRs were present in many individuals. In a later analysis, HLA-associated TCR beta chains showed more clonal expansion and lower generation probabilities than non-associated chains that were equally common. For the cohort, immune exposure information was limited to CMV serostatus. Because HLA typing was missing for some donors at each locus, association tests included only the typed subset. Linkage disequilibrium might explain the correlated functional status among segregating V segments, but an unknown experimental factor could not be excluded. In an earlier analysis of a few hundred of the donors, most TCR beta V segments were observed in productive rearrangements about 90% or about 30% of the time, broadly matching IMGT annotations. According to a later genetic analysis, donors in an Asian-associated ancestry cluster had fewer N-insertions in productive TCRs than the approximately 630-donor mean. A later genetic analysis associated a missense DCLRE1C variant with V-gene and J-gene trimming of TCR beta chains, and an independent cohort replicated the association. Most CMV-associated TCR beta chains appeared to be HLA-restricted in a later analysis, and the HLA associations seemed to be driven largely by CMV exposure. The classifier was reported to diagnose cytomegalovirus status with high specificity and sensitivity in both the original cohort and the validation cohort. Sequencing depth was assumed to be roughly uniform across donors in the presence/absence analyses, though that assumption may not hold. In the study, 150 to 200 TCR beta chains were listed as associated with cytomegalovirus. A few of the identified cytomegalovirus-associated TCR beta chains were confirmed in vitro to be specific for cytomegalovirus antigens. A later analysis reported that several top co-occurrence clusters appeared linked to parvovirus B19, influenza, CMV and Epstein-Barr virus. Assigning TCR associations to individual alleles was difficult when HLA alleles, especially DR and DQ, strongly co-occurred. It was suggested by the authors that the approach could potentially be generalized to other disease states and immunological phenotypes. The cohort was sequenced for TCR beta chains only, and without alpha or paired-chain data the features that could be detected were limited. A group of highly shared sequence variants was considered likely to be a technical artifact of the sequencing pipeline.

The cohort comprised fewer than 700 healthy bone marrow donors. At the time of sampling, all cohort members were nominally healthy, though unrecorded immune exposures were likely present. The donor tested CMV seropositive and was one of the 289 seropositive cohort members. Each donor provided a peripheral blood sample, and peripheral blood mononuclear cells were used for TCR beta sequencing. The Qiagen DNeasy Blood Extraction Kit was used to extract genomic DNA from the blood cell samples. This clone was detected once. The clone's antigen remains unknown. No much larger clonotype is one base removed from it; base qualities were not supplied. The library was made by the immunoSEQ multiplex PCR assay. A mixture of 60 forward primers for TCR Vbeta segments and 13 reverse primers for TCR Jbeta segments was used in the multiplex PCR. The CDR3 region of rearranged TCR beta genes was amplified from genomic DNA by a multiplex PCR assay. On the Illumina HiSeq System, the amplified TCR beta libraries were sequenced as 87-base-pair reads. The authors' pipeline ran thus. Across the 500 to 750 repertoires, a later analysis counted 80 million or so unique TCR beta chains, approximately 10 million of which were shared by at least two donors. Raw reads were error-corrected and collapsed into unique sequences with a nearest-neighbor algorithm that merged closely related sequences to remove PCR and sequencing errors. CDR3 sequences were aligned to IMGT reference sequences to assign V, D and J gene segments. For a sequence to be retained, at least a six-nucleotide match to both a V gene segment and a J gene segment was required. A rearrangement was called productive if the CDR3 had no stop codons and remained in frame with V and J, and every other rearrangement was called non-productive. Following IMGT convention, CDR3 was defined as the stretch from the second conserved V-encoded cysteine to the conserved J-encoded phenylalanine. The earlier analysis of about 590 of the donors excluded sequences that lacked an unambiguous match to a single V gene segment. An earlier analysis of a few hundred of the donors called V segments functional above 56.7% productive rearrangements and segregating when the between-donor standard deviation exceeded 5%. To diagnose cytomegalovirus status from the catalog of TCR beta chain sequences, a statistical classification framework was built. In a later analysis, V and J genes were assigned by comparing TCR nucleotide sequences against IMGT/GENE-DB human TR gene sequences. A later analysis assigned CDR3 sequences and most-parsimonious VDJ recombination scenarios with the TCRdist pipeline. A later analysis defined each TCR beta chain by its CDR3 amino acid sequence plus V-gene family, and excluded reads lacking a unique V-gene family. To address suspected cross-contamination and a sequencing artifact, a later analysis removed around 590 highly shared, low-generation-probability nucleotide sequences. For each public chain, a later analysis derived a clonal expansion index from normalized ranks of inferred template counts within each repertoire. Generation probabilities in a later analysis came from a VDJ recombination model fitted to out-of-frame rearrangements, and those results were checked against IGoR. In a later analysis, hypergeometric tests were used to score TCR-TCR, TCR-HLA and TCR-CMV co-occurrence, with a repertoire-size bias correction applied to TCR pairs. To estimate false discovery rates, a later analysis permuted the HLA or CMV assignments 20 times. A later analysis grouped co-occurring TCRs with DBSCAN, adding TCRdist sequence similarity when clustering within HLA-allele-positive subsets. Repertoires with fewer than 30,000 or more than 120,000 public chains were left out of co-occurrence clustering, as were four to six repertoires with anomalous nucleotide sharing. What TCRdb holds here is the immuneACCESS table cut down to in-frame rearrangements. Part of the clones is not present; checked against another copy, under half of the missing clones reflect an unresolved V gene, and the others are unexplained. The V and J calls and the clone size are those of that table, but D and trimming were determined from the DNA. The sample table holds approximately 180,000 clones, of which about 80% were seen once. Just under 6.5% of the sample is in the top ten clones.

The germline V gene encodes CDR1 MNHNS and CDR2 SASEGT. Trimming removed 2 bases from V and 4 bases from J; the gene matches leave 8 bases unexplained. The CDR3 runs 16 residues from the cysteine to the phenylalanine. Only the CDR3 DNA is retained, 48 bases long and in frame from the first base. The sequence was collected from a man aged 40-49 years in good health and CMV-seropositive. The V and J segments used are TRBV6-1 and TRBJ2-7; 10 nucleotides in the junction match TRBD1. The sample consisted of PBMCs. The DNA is TGTGCCAGCAGTGAACCGGGACAGGGGCTAAGGTACGAGCAGTACTTC. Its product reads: CASSEPGQGLRYEQYF.